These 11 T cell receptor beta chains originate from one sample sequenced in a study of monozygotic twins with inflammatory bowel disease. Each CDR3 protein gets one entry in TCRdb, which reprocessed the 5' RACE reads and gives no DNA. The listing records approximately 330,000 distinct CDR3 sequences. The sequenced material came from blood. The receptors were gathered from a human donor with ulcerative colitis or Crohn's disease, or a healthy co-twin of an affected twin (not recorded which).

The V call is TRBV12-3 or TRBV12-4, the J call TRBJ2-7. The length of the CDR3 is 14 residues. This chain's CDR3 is CASSSSGLSYEQYF.

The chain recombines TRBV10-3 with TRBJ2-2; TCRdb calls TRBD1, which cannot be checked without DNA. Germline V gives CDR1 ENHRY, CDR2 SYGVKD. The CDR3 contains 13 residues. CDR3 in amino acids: CAISATGRGELFF.

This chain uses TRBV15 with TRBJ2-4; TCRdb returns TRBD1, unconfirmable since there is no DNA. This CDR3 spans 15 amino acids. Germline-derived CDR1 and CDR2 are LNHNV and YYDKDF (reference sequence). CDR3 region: CATSRASTEQNIQYF.

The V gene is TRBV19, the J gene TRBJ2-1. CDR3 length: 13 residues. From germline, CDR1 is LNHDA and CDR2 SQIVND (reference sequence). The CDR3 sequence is CASSIGLAEEQFF.

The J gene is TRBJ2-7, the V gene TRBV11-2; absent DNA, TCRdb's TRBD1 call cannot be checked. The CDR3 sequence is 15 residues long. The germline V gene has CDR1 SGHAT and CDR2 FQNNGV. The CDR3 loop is CASSSGTGVWNEQYF.

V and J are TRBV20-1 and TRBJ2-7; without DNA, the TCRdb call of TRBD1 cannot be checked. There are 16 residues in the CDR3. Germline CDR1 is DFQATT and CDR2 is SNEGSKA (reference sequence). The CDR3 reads CSARDGARVASYEQYF.

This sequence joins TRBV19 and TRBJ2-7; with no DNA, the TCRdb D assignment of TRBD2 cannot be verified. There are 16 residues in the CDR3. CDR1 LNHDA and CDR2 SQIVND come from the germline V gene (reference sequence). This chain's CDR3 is CARTDNSVASSYEQYF.

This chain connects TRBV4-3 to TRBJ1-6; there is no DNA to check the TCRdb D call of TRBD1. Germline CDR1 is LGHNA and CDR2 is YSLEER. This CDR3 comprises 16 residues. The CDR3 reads CASSWGTLRFNSPLHF.

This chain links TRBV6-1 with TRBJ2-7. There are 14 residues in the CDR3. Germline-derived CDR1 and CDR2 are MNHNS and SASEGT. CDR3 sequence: CACQKSGTSYEQYF.

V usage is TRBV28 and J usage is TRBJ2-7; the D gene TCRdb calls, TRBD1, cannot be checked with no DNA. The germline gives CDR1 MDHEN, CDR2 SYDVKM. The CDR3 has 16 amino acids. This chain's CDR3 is CASSLRLTGWSYEQYF.

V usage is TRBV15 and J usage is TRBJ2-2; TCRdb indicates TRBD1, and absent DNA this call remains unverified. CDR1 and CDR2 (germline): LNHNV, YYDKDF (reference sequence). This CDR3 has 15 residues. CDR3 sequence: CATRGDRRNTGELFF.